This T cell receptor beta chain was identified during a study of blood T cells in healthy people across ages. The draw of peripheral blood yielded approximately 10 milliliters from each donor. Notes on this clonotype: Its target is not known.

Regarding the study as a whole: Roughly linearly, TCR beta diversity per million T cells fell as age increased. The long-lived group displayed more naive CD4+ cells, plus higher diversity, than the aged donors did. Researchers deemed the diversity estimates from one million T cells underestimates.

Next came a second PCR, run for about 7 to 12 cycles, which used a sample-barcoded 5' primer along with a J-beta primer mix. TCRdb re-called the 5' RACE reads through MiXCR, storing one row per CDR3 protein. The sample holds roughly 1,300,000 distinct CDR3 sequences, roughly 60% seen once. The CDR3 sequence is 13 residues long. The source material was blood. This sequence joins TRBV21-1 and TRBJ1-5; the table names TRBD1, a call not compared with the DNA. TRBV21-1 has pseudogene status. The receptor was derived from a man aged 18 to 30 in good health. This chain's CDR3 is CARGRQGNQPQHF. The CDR3, as DNA: TGTGCCAGAGGAAGGCAGGGAAATCAGCCCCAGCATTTT.